This T cell receptor beta chain was found in a study of T-cell reconstitution after alpha-beta-depleted transplantation in children. A word on this clonotype: Because the CDR3's place on the DNA is in doubt, the DNA is left out and the CDR3 is given as listed by TCRdb.

The CDR3 is 12 residues long, ends included. Germline V gives CDR1 MDHEN, CDR2 SYDVKM. Using unique molecular identifiers, the investigators prepared the TCRbeta library. Using its own MiXCR run on the PCR reads, TCRdb lists one record per CDR3 protein. Altogether about 190,000 distinct CDR3 sequences are present, 11% being singletons, with the ten largest covering roughly 13%. This rearrangement joins TRBV28 to TRBJ2-2. The clonotype was recovered from a boy aged 2 to 9 with acute myeloid leukemia, due to receive a stem cell transplant. The specimen was PBMCs, collected before TCRalphabeta/CD19-depleted stem cell transplant. The CDR3 sequence: CACSFGAGELFF.